This T cell receptor (beta chain) was identified during a study of shared clonotypes between healthy human individuals. Sequencing was performed with immunoSEQ multiplex PCR; in TCRdb, only in-frame clones are kept and a portion is missing. Among fewer than 1 million clones, 95% to 97% were seen once, and the ten largest hold about 0.25%. Naive CD8 cells were CD45RO-negative, positively selected for CCR7, excluding terminally differentiated effector memory CD45RA+ cells. The ends lost 1 base at V and 0 bases at J; junction bases unmatched: 1. Germline CDR1 and CDR2: SGHVS and FQNEAQ. This CDR3 is 16 amino acids long.

The chain couples TRBV7-8 to TRBJ2-3; 10 nucleotides line up with TRBD2. The clonotype was recovered from a young man in good health. The sequencing input was naive CD8+ T cells sorted from blood. The CDR3 bases are TGTGCCAGCAGCTTAGGGACTAGCGGCAGCACAGATACGCAGTATTTT. Translating it yields CASSLGTSGSTDTQYF.